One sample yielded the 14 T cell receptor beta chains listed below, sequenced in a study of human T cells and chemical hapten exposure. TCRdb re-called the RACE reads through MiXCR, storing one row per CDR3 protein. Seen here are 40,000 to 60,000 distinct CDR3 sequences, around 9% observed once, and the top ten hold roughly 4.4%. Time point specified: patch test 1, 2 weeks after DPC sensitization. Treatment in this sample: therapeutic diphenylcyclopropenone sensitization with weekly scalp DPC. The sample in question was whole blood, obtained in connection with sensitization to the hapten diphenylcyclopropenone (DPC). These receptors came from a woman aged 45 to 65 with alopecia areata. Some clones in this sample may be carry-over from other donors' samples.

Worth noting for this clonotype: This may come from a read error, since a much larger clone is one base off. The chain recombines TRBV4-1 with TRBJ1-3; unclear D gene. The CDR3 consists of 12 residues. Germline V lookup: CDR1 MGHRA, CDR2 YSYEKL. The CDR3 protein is CASSQAGNTICF. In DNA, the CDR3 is TGCGCCAGCAGCCAAGCTGGAAACACCATATGTTTT.

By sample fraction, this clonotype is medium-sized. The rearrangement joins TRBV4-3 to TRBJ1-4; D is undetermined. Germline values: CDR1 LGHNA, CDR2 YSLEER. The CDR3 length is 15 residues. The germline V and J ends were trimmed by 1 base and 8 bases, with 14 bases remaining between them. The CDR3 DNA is TGCGCCAGCAGCCAAGTGGAGCGGGTCGGGGAAAAACTGTTTTTT. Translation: CASSQVERVGEKLFF.

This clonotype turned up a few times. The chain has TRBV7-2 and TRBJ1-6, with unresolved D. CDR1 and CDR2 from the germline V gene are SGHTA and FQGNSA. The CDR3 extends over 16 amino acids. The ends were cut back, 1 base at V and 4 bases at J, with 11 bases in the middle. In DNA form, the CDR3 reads TGTGCCAGCAGCTTAGTGGTTTCAGGTTATAATTCACCCCTCCACTTT. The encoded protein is CASSLVVSGYNSPLHF.

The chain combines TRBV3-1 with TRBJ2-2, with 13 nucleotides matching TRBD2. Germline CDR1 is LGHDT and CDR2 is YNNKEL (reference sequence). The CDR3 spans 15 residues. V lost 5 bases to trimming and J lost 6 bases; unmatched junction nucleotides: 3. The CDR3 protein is CASSSGLAGSGELFF. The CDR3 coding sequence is TGTGCCAGCAGCTCGGGACTAGCGGGATCCGGGGAGCTGTTTTTT. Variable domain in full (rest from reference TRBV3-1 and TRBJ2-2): DTAVSQTPKYLVTQMGNDKSIKCEQNLGHDTMYWYKQDSKKFLKIMFSYNNKELIINETVPNRFSPKSPDKAHLNLHINSLELGDSAVYFCASSSGLAGSGELFFGEGSRLTVL.

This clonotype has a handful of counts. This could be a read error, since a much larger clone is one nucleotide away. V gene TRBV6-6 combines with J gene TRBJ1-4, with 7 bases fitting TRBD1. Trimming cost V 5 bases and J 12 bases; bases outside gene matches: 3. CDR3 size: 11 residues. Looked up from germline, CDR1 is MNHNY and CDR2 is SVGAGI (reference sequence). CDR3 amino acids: CASSPGQELFF. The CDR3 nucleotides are TGTGCCAGCAGTCCTGGACAGGAACTGTTTTTT.

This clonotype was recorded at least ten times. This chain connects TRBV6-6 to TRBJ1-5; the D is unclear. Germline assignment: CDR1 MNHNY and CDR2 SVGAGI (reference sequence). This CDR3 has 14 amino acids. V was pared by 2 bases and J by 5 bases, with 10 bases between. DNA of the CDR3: TGTGCCAGCAGTTACGAGTGGCCTCATCAGCCCCAGCATTTT. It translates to CASSYEWPHQPQHF.

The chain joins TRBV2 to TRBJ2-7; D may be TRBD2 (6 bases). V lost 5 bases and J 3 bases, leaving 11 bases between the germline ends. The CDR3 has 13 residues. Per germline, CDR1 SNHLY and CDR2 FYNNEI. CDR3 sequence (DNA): TGTGCCAGCAGTCCTGGAGGGCTCTACGAGCAGTACTTC. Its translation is CASSPGGLYEQYF.

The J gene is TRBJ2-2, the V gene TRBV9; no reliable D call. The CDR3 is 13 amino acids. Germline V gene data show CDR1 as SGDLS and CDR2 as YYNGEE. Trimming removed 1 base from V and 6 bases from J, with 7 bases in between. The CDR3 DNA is TGTGCCAGCAGCGTACAGCGAGCCGGGGAGCTGTTTTTT. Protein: CASSVQRAGELFF.

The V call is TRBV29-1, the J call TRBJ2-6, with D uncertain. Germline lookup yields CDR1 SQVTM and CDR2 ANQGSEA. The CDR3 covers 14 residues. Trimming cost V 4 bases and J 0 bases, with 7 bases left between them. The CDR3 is CSVVSGSGANVLTF. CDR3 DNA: TGCAGCGTTGTATCGGGCTCTGGGGCCAACGTCCTGACTTTC.

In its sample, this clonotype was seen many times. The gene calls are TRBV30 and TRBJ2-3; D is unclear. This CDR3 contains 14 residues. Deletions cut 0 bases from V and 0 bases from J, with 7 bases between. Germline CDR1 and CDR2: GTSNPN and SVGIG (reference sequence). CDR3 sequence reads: CAWSVLGSTDTQYF. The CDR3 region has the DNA TGTGCCTGGAGTGTACTGGGCAGCACAGATACGCAGTATTTT.

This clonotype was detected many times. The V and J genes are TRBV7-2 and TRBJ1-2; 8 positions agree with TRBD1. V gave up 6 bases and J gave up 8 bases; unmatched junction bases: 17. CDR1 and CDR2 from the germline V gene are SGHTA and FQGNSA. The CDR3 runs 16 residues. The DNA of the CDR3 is TGTGCCAGCAGTACCGACAGGGGTCTTATAACCGGCGGCTACACCTTC. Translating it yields CASSTDRGLITGGYTF.

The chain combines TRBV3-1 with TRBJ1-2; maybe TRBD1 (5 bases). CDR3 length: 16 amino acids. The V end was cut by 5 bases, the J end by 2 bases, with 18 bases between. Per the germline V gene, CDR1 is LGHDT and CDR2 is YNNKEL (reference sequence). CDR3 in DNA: TGTGCCAGCAGCTCGAGTCCCGGGACGGGCAACTATGGCTACACCTTC. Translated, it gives CASSSSPGTGNYGYTF.

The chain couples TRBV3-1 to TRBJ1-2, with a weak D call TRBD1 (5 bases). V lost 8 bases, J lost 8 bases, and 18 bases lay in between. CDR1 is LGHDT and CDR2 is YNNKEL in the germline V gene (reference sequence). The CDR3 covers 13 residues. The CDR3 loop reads CASSSRRGEGYTF. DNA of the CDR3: TGTGCCAGCTCATCAAGGAGGGGCGAAGGCTACACCTTC.

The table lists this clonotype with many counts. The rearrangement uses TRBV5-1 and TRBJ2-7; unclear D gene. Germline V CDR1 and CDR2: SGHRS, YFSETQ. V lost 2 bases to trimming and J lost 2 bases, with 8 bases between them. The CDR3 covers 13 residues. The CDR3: CASSFSGPYEQYF. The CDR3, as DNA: TGCGCCAGCAGCTTCTCAGGACCCTACGAGCAGTACTTC.